The entry below describes one TCR beta chain. TCRdb keeps only in-frame clones here, not all; method: immunoSEQ multiplex PCR. This table holds roughly 180,000 clones, 90% to 95% found once. V was clipped by 3 bases and J by 4 bases; unmatched bases: 16. Germline CDR1 reads SGHDT; CDR2 reads YYEEEE. This CDR3 region has 18 residues. The data derive from a study of T cell responses to AZD1222 COVID-19 vaccine. This rearrangement joins TRBV5-6 to TRBJ1-5; TRBD1 matches 7 bases. This TCR came from an adult who received the AZD1222 COVID-19 vaccine. This specimen was peripheral blood, taken 28 days after the second AZD1222 dose. CDR3 protein: CASSSYHTKGQLNQPQHF. Here the CDR3 DNA reads TGTGCCAGCAGCTCGTACCACACTAAGGGACAGTTGAATCAGCCCCAGCATTTT.